These T cell receptor beta chains were read from a single sample in a study of blood T cell repertoires in COVID-19. Produced via immunoSEQ multiplex PCR; TCRdb's table is partial and in-frame only. The sample gives about 70,000 clones, roughly 89% of which show up once; 7.5% to 9.5% is in the top ten. Input material: peripheral blood. The receptors shown here come from a human donor in a cohort sampled during active COVID-19. Each CDR3 is given with its conserved first and last residue. The D gene is left open where the match is weak. Some rows have no size entry. The others give once, few or many, or a class for an expanded clone.

J | V | D | size | DNA | CDR3
TRBJ1-2 | TRBV19 | TRBD1 | few | TGTGCCAGTAGTTCTCCCTTGGGGACAGGGGAATATGGCTACACCTTC | CASSSPLGTGEYGYTF
TRBJ2-7 | TRBV2 | TRBD1 | . | TGTGCCAGCAGTGACCCGTCGACAGGGCGCTCCTACGAGCAGTACTTC | CASSDPSTGRSYEQYF
TRBJ1-4 | TRBV28 | TRBD1 | . | TGTGCCAGCAGTTTAGACAGGGTTGAAAAACTGTTTTTT | CASSLDRVEKLFF
TRBJ2-7 | TRBV6-5 | TRBD1 | . | TGTGCCAGCAGTCCTTCGGACAGGGGGCCCTACGAGCAGTACTTC | CASSPSDRGPYEQYF
TRBJ1-2 | TRBV30 | TRBD1 | . | TGTGCCTGGAGCCTCGGACAGGGTGGGGGCTACACCTTC | CAWSLGQGGGYTF
TRBJ2-7 | TRBV27 | . | . | TGTGCCAGCAGCTTGGTTTGTAGAGGTCAGGGCCTTTGCGAGCAGTACTTC | CASSLVCRGQGLCEQYF
TRBJ1-5 | TRBV7-8 | TRBD1 | once | TGTGCCAGCAGCGCTAGCCCCGGGACAGGAAATTTCGGGCCCCAGCATTTT | CASSASPGTGNFGPQHF
TRBJ1-1 | TRBV28 | . | . | TGTGCCAGCACGCAGGCGACAGGCCTTTACGAAGCTTTCTTT | CASTQATGLYEAFF
TRBJ1-2 | TRBV5-1 | . | . | TGCGCCAGCAGCTCGACAGGAAGCTATGGCTACACCTTC | CASSSTGSYGYTF
TRBJ2-7 | TRBV4-1 | TRBD1 | . | TGCGCCAGCAGCCAAGCTTTTCGACAGGGCTCCTACGAGCAGTACTTC | CASSQAFRQGSYEQYF